This TCR beta chain originates from a study of cytomegalovirus exposure and HLA in healthy donors (dated by TCRdb to 2016 to 2017). Describing the broader study: An earlier analysis of a few hundred of the donors reported under 300 Gb of sequence data and around 110 million unique TCR beta sequences obtained from about 200 million T cells. Rather than using new phenotypic data, the later analysis identified candidate immune exposures from TCR beta sequences and from how often those sequences occurred across donors. A separate validation cohort of 90 to 150 different subjects was used in addition to the approximately 700-subject first cohort. Roughly 300 gigabases of sequencing data and approximately 85 million unique TCR sequences were included in an early release covering 500 to 750 HLA-typed donors. Four to six DR-DQ haplotypes were handled as single units for association and clustering, since linkage in the cohort was strong. Donor age, sex, ethnicity and CMV serostatus were compiled alongside the repertoire data. Genome-wide SNP genotypes for about three fifths of the roughly 670 donors were used in a later genetic analysis, which treated that subset as a discovery cohort. An earlier analysis of several hundred of the donors applied high-throughput TCR beta sequencing to assess whether each TCR beta V gene segment acted as functional or pseudogenic. The study was designed to test whether signatures of past pathogen exposure could be identified by cataloging public T cell receptors. Every discovery cohort repertoire had been produced on one sequencing platform. Across 300 to 500 genotyped donors of the cohort, an average of approximately 220,000 unique TCR beta nucleotide sequences per donor were sequenced, and 15% to 20% of those sequences were non-productive. HLA typing included class I and class II loci at four-digit resolution. The number of typed donors differed by locus: about 629-640 for A, B, C, DRB1 and DQB1; about 520 for DQA1; some 610 for DPA1; and roughly 490 for DPB1. Among the approximately 430 genotyped donors, around 81% belonged to the genetic ancestry cluster associated with self-reported Caucasian donors. To predict cytomegalovirus infection status, the study brought together high-throughput TCR immunosequencing, statistical association of individual TCRs with disease status, and machine learning. A later analysis re-analyzed previously published TCR beta repertoires from 550 to 700 donors and added high-resolution HLA genotyping to study TCR occurrence patterns. The T cell repertoires of around 730 subjects were profiled by immunosequencing and related to cytomegalovirus serostatus.

As concerns this clone: Its antigen remains unidentified. No base-level quality is on record; no much larger clone is a single base apart.

The CDR3, cysteine through phenylalanine, is 15 amino acids long. Only CDR3 DNA remains: 45 bases, in frame from the first base. The junction shows trimming of 5 bases on V and 3 bases on J, plus 16 bases between the germline ends. CDR1 and CDR2 were assigned from the germline V gene as SGHTA and FQGTGA. Overall study results and their limits: Across donors, most TCR sequences were observed very rarely, whereas some public TCRs were present in many individuals. In a later analysis, several top co-occurrence clusters were reported to appear linked to parvovirus B19, influenza, CMV and Epstein-Barr virus. In both the original and validation cohorts, the classifier was reported to diagnose cytomegalovirus status with high specificity and sensitivity. Because HLA typing was unavailable for some donors at each locus, only the typed subset was used in association tests. In an earlier analysis of fewer than 750 of the donors, most TCR beta V segments were observed in productive rearrangements about 90% or about 30% of the time, broadly matching IMGT annotations. According to a later analysis, TCR association rates differed among HLA loci, with DRB1 alleles showing the most associated TCRs and HLA-C alleles showing the fewest. According to a later analysis, most CMV-associated TCR beta chains appeared to be HLA-restricted, and the HLA associations seemed to be driven largely by CMV exposure. In the study, around 150 TCR beta chains were listed as associated with cytomegalovirus. According to a later genetic analysis, donors in an Asian-associated ancestry cluster had fewer N-insertions in productive TCRs than the approximately 670-donor mean. A further reported finding was that TCR beta sequences accurately predicted the HLA-A and HLA-B alleles for most subjects in the first cohort. Because the 87-base-pair reads could not distinguish some IMGT-functional V segments, including TRBV6-2 and TRBV6-3, those segments were excluded. A later genetic analysis associated a missense DCLRE1C variant with V-gene and J-gene trimming of TCR beta chains, and an independent cohort replicated the association. According to the authors, the approach could potentially be generalized to other disease states and immunological phenotypes. A cluster of highly shared sequence variants was judged likely to represent a technical artifact of the sequencing pipeline. This cohort had only TCR beta chains sequenced, and the lack of alpha or paired-chain data limited which features could be detected. Sequencing depth was assumed to be roughly uniform across donors in the presence/absence analyses, though that assumption may not hold. Correlated functional status among segregating V segments might reflect linkage disequilibrium, but an unknown experimental factor could not be ruled out. Compared with equally common non-associated chains, HLA-associated TCR beta chains in a later analysis were more clonally expanded and had lower generation probabilities. Strong co-occurrence of HLA alleles, especially DR and DQ, made assigning TCR associations to individual alleles difficult. Roughly 17 rarely observed V segments, including chromosome 9 orphons, were excluded from the earlier analysis of approximately 500 of the donors because counts were too low. A few of the identified cytomegalovirus-associated TCR beta chains were confirmed in vitro to be specific for cytomegalovirus antigens. Specific HLA alleles were associated with around 18,000 TCR beta sequences at a false discovery rate of 0.05 in a later analysis. Immune exposure information for the cohort was limited to CMV serostatus.

Libraries were built with the immunoSEQ multiplex PCR assay. For the multiplex PCR, a mixture combining 60 forward primers for TCR Vbeta segments and 13 reverse primers for TCR Jbeta segments was used. A multiplex PCR assay on genomic DNA amplified the CDR3 region of rearranged TCR beta genes. On the Illumina HiSeq System, the amplified TCR beta libraries were sequenced as 87-base-pair reads. On the study's bioinformatics: A later analysis counted 75 million to 100 million unique TCR beta chains across the 650 to 700 repertoires, and some 11 million of these chains were shared by at least two donors. A nearest-neighbor algorithm error-corrected the raw reads and collapsed the reads into unique sequences, merging closely related sequences to remove PCR and sequencing errors. To assign V, D and J gene segments, CDR3 sequences were aligned to IMGT reference sequences. Each retained sequence needed at least a six-nucleotide match to both a V gene segment and a J gene segment. Rearrangements were called productive when the CDR3 lacked stop codons and stayed in frame with V and J; all others were non-productive. Following IMGT convention, CDR3 was defined as the stretch from the second conserved V-encoded cysteine to the conserved J-encoded phenylalanine. Sequences without an unambiguous match to a single V gene segment were excluded from the earlier analysis of several hundred of the donors. In an earlier analysis of about 590 of the donors, a V segment was called functional when productive rearrangements were above 56.7%, and segregating when the standard deviation between donors exceeded 5%. A statistical classification framework was developed to diagnose cytomegalovirus status using the catalog of TCR beta chain sequences. V and J gene assignment, in a later analysis, came from comparing TCR nucleotide sequences with IMGT/GENE-DB human TR gene sequences. A later analysis assigned CDR3 sequences and most-parsimonious VDJ recombination scenarios with the TCRdist pipeline. A later analysis defined each TCR beta chain by its CDR3 amino acid sequence plus V-gene family, and excluded reads lacking a unique V-gene family. To address suspected cross-contamination and a sequencing artifact, a later analysis removed roughly 580 highly shared, low-generation-probability nucleotide sequences. In a later analysis, a clonal expansion index for each public chain was calculated from normalized within-repertoire ranks of inferred template counts. A later analysis computed generation probabilities with a VDJ recombination model fitted to out-of-frame rearrangements, and checked the results against IGoR. Hypergeometric tests were used in a later analysis to score TCR-TCR, TCR-HLA and TCR-CMV co-occurrence, with a repertoire-size bias correction applied to the TCR pairs. False discovery rates were estimated in a later analysis by permuting HLA or CMV assignments 20 times. In a later analysis, co-occurring TCRs were grouped with DBSCAN, and TCRdist sequence similarity was added when clustering was performed within HLA-allele-positive subsets. Repertoires with fewer than 30,000 or more than 120,000 public chains were left out of co-occurrence clustering, as were five repertoires with anomalous nucleotide sharing. In its TCRdb copy, this immuneACCESS table keeps in-frame sequences only and misses some clones. Where compared with another copy, unresolved V genes explain less than half of these, and the others have no known cause. Clone size and V and J calls were adopted from that table, with D and trimming inferred from the DNA. Here the sample has around 220,000 clones; about 77% occur a single time. The top ten clones comprise approximately 1.7% of the sample.

The cohort comprised hundreds of healthy bone marrow donors. At the time of sampling, every cohort member was nominally healthy, though immune exposures that went unrecorded were likely present. The donor tested CMV seronegative and was one of the 352 seronegative cohort members. A peripheral blood sample was collected from each donor, and TCR beta sequencing was performed on peripheral blood mononuclear cells. Genomic DNA was extracted from the blood cell samples with the Qiagen DNeasy Blood Extraction Kit. Source material: PBMCs. The receptor's source is a woman in her twenties or thirties in good health and CMV-seronegative. The chain is encoded by TRBV7-3 joined to TRBJ2-5; no D gene call is confident. The CDR3 loop reads CASSHRYSPEETQYF. In nucleotide form, the sequence is TGTGCCAGCAGCCACCGTTACAGCCCCGAAGAGACCCAGTACTTC.